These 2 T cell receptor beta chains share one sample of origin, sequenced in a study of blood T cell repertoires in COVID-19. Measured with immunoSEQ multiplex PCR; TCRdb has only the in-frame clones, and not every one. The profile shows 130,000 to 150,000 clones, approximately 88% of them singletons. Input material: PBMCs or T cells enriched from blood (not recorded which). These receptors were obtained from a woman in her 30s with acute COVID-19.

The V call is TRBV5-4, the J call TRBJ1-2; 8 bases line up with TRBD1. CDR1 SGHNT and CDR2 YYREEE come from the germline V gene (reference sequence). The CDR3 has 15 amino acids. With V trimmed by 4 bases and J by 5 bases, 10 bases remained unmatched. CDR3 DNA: TGTGCCAGCAGCGGGATGGACAGGGCCCTTTATGGCTACACCTTC. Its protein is CASSGMDRALYGYTF.

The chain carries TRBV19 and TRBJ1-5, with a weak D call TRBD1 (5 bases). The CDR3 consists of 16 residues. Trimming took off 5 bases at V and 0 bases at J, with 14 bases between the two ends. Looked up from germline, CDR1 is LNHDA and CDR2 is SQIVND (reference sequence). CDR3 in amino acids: CASSDFGRGSNQPQHF. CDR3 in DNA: TGTGCCAGTAGTGACTTCGGGAGGGGTAGCAATCAGCCCCAGCATTTT.